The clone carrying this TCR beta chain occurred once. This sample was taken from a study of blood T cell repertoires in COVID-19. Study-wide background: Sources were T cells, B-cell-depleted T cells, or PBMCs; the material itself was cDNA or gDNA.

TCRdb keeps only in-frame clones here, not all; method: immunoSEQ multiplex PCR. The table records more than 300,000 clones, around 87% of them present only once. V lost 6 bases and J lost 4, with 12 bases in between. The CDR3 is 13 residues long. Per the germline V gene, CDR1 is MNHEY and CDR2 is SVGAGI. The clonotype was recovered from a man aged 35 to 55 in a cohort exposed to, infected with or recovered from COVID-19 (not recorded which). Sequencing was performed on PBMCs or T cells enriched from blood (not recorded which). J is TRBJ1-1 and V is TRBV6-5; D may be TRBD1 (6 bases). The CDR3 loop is CASSRDRTTEAFF. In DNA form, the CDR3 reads TGTGCCAGCAGCCGCGACAGGACCACTGAAGCTTTCTTT.